The 28 T cell receptor beta chains given below trace back to one sample, sequenced in a study of cytomegalovirus exposure and HLA in healthy donors. Both 60 Vbeta primers and 13 Jbeta primers went into the PCR. Libraries were prepared by immunoSEQ multiplex PCR; TCRdb keeps only in-frame clonotypes and omits some of them. The table shows about 140,000 clones, with 82% occurring only once. Input material: PBMCs. The receptors derive from a male donor in good health and CMV-seronegative.

This clone was found a few times. This sequence joins TRBV11-2 and TRBJ2-3; 11 nucleotides align to TRBD2. The CDR3 consists of 18 residues. V gave up 5 bases and J gave up 1 base; unmatched junction bases: 11. CDR1 and CDR2 (germline): SGHAT, FQNNGV. As DNA, the CDR3 is TGTGCCAGCAGCCCCCTACTAGCGGGAGAAGAGGGCACAGATACGCAGTATTTT. Its translation: CASSPLLAGEEGTDTQYF.

V gene TRBV7-2 combines with J gene TRBJ2-7; D might be TRBD1 (6 bases). Trimming took off 2 bases at V and 6 bases at J, with 17 bases between the two ends. CDR1 and CDR2 (germline): SGHTA, FQGNSA. The CDR3 runs to 15 residues. CDR3 coding DNA: TGTGCCAGCAGCTTAAATTGGGGGCCACAAGGCGAGCAGTACTTC. Translated: CASSLNWGPQGEQYF.

This clone was seen only a few times. The chain links TRBV6-5 to TRBJ1-6; 10 bases line up with TRBD1. The CDR3 contains 14 residues. The germline gives CDR1 MNHEY, CDR2 SVGAGI. V trimming: 2 bases; J trimming: 11 bases; junction bases outside the gene matches: 3. CDR3: CASSYAGQGTPLHF. The DNA for the CDR3 is TGTGCCAGCAGTTACGCGGGACAGGGGACACCCCTCCACTTT.

The rearrangement links TRBV5-6 to TRBJ1-3, with D unresolved. CDR1 SGHDT and CDR2 YYEEEE come from the germline V gene. Trimming stripped 1 base from V and 4 bases from J, with 6 bases between. CDR3 length: 13 amino acids. The CDR3 coding sequence is TGTGCCAGCAGCTTGCTCAGAGGAAACACCATATATTTT. It encodes CASSLLRGNTIYF.

This clone was found a few times. The chain recombines TRBV7-2 with TRBJ2-2; D is unclear. The CDR3 runs to 13 residues. V lost 3 bases to trimming and J lost 4 bases, with 6 bases between them. The germline gives CDR1 SGHTA, CDR2 FQGNSA. The CDR3 nucleotides are TGTGCCAGCAGCTTCGGGTCCACCGGGGAGCTGTTTTTT. Translating it yields CASSFGSTGELFF. Full variable domain (missing parts from reference TRBV7-2 and TRBJ2-2): GAGVSQSPSNKVTEKGKDVELRCDPISGHTALYWYRQSLGQGLEFLIYFQGNSAPDKSGLPSDRFSAERTGGSVSTLTIQRTQQEDSAVYLCASSFGSTGELFFGEGSRLTVL.

The chain couples TRBV4-3 to TRBJ1-3, with D maybe TRBD1 (5 bases). Trimming took 3 bases from V and 2 from J, leaving 11 bases between them. Germline CDR1 LGHNA, CDR2 YSLEER. The CDR3 totals 15 residues. The CDR3 sequence: CASSHTPGAGNTIYF. The DNA for the CDR3 is TGCGCCAGCAGCCACACCCCGGGGGCTGGAAACACCATATATTTT.

The CDR3 nucleotides read TGTGCCAGCAGCGTCGGGGTAGCGGGAGTCGGGGAGCTGTTTTTT. Encoded protein: CASSVGVAGVGELFF. The V and J genes are TRBV9 and TRBJ2-2, with TRBD2 matching over 9 bases. Trimming at V came to 2 bases and at J to 7 bases, leaving 6 bases not matched to a gene. This CDR3 is built from 15 residues. CDR1 and CDR2 from the germline V gene are SGDLS and YYNGEE.

This clone was observed a few times. The chain has TRBV15 and TRBJ1-5; D unresolved. The CDR3 consists of 13 residues. CDR1 is LNHNV and CDR2 is YYDKDF in the germline V gene (reference sequence). With 0 bases removed from V and 5 bases from J, the gap between germline ends came to 5 bases. The CDR3 loop reads CATSREGDQPQHF. The DNA of the CDR3 is TGTGCCACCAGCAGAGAAGGAGATCAGCCCCAGCATTTT.

The V and J genes are TRBV14 and TRBJ2-3; D gene ambiguous. Germline V gene lookup returns CDR1 SGHDN and CDR2 FVKESK. Trimming cost V 2 bases and J 4 bases, with 16 bases left between them. The length of the CDR3 is 16 residues. In DNA form, the CDR3 reads TGTGCCAGCAGCCAACCCTATCGAAGAGTCCCAGATACGCAGTATTTT. Its translation: CASSQPYRRVPDTQYF.

This chain uses TRBV28 with TRBJ2-3; perhaps TRBD1 as D (5 bases). Per the germline V gene, CDR1 is MDHEN and CDR2 is SYDVKM. Trimming removed 3 bases from V and 2 bases from J, with 12 bases in between. This CDR3 has 15 amino acids. The DNA for the CDR3 is TGTGCCAGCAGTTTTTGGCAGGGCGACACAGATACGCAGTATTTT. As protein: CASSFWQGDTDTQYF.

The DNA for the CDR3 is TGTGCCAGCAACCCCGGGGGAGGGGACGGGTATGGCTACACCTTC. This sequence encodes CASNPGGGDGYGYTF. The chain links TRBV9 to TRBJ1-2; perhaps TRBD1 as D (5 bases). The CDR3 contains 15 residues. Germline lookup yields CDR1 SGDLS and CDR2 YYNGEE. V was trimmed by 6 bases and J by 5 bases, leaving 20 bases between them.

The chain recombines TRBV7-2 with TRBJ2-5; 7 bases fit TRBD2. J gave up 7 bases and V 1 base, and 6 bases lay outside the gene matches. Germline CDR1 and CDR2: SGHTA and FQGNSA. The CDR3 runs 14 residues. This chain's CDR3 is CASSLERTRSTQYF. CDR3 in DNA: TGTGCCAGCAGCTTAGAAAGGACTAGGTCGACCCAGTACTTC.

The gene calls are TRBV27 and TRBJ1-4; maybe TRBD1 (5 bases). Trimming left V 5 bases short and J 5 bases short, with 12 bases between. This CDR3 is 14 amino acids long. The V gene's germline CDR1 is MNHEY and CDR2 SMNVEV (reference sequence). CDR3 bases: TGTGCCAGCAGTCTCCGGGACTACAATGAAAAACTGTTTTTT. Amino acid sequence: CASSLRDYNEKLFF.

This chain joins TRBV19 and TRBJ2-7, with a possible D match to TRBD2 (5 bases). V dropped 6 bases and J dropped 0 bases, with 21 bases sitting between them. Germline CDR1 is LNHDA and CDR2 is SQIVND (reference sequence). The CDR3 is 17 residues long. CDR3 in DNA: TGTGCCAGTAGGACCCCTCAGGACTCCCCTAGCTCCTACGAGCAGTACTTC. It yields the protein CASRTPQDSPSSYEQYF.

V usage is TRBV30 and J usage is TRBJ1-2; 10 bases match TRBD1. From germline, CDR1 is GTSNPN and CDR2 SVGIG (reference sequence). The CDR3 has 16 residues. V was clipped by 8 bases and J by 3 bases; unmatched bases: 15. CDR3: CAGAGQGEGIDYGYTF. The CDR3, as DNA: TGTGCCGGGGCAGGACAGGGGGAAGGTATAGACTATGGCTACACCTTC.

J is TRBJ2-1 and V is TRBV4-1, with a possible D match to TRBD2 (6 bases). The CDR3 length is 16 residues. The V and J ends lost 0 bases and 6 bases respectively, with 15 bases between them. Germline V gene lookup returns CDR1 MGHRA and CDR2 YSYEKL. The CDR3 DNA is TGCGCCAGCAGCCAAGATCATCCGGACTATACCAATGAGCAGTTCTTC. Its translation is CASSQDHPDYTNEQFF.

This clone was seen only once. This sequence joins TRBV28 and TRBJ2-3; perhaps TRBD2 as D (6 bases). Germline loops: CDR1 MDHEN, CDR2 SYDVKM. V lost 8 bases and J lost 2, with 14 bases in between. The CDR3 sequence is 14 residues long. The CDR3 protein is CASVRRGYTDTQYF. The CDR3 bases are TGTGCCAGCGTGAGGAGGGGTTACACAGATACGCAGTATTTT.

The chain employs TRBV27 and TRBJ1-5; TRBD1 matches 8 bases. The CDR3 runs 15 residues. V was pared by 5 bases and J by 6 bases, with 9 bases of the junction left unmatched. Germline CDR1 MNHEY, CDR2 SMNVEV (reference sequence). The CDR3 coding sequence is TGTGCCAGCAGTCCCCGGACAGGGTGGAGTCAGCCCCAGCATTTT. This gives the protein CASSPRTGWSQPQHF.

CDR3: CASSPVQGREQYF. Written as DNA, the CDR3 is TGTGCCAGCTCACCAGTGCAGGGTCGGGAGCAGTACTTC. The chain joins TRBV18 to TRBJ2-7; tentative D call: TRBD1 (5 bases). There are 13 residues in the CDR3. V lost 2 bases and J lost 7, with 12 bases in between. The germline gives CDR1 KGHSH, CDR2 LQKENI.

V and J are TRBV4-3 and TRBJ2-2; D may be TRBD2 (5 bases). CDR3 length: 14 residues. Germline assignment: CDR1 LGHNA and CDR2 YSLEER. V was clipped by 4 bases and J by 6 bases, with 12 bases between them. The CDR3 sequence is CASSPIPGAGELFF. The CDR3 DNA is TGCGCCAGCAGCCCGATCCCCGGGGCCGGGGAGCTGTTTTTT.

The rearrangement links TRBV5-1 to TRBJ2-5; maybe TRBD2 (5 bases). The germline gives CDR1 SGHRS, CDR2 YFSETQ. This CDR3 region has 13 residues. V dropped 4 bases and J dropped 5 bases, with 12 bases sitting between them. This CDR3 reads CASSGRDGETQYF. The CDR3 DNA reads TGCGCCAGCAGCGGCCGGGATGGGGAGACCCAGTACTTC.

The rearrangement joins TRBV5-6 to TRBJ2-5; 12 positions match TRBD1. Germline CDR1 SGHDT, CDR2 YYEEEE. The CDR3 is 16 amino acids. The junction had 5 bases not matched to a gene; V was cut back by 1 base and J by 4 bases. CDR3 sequence (DNA): TGTGCCAGCAGCTTGATGGGACAGGGGGCGGGAGAGACCCAGTACTTC. Its translation: CASSLMGQGAGETQYF.

The chain has TRBV7-8 and TRBJ2-7; unclear D gene. The CDR3 runs 12 residues. The germline gives CDR1 SGHVS, CDR2 FQNEAQ. V was clipped by 5 bases and J by 7 bases, with 12 bases between them. Written as DNA, the CDR3 is TGTGCCAGCAGCCGTATGCCCGGGGAGCAGTACTTC. Protein sequence: CASSRMPGEQYF.

The rearrangement joins TRBV19 to TRBJ2-7, with D perhaps TRBD1 (7 bases). Germline CDR1 reads LNHDA; CDR2 reads SQIVND (reference sequence). V gave up 4 bases and J gave up 2 bases, with 12 bases separating them. The CDR3 loop spans 14 amino acids. The CDR3 DNA is TGTGCCAGTAGTAAGGACAGGACTACCTACGAGCAGTACTTC. It specifies CASSKDRTTYEQYF.

This rearrangement joins TRBV9 to TRBJ2-3; TRBD1 might be the D (5 bases). Germline CDR1 reads SGDLS; CDR2 reads YYNGEE. The V end was cut by 4 bases, the J end by 4 bases, with 19 bases between. This CDR3 has 16 amino acids. CDR3 DNA: TGTGCCAGCAGCTTTGGGGCCTTTCCCTCTCCAGATACGCAGTATTTT. Its translation: CASSFGAFPSPDTQYF.

This clone is a singleton in its sample. This chain links TRBV30 with TRBJ1-2, with D tentatively TRBD1 (6 bases). In germline, CDR1 is GTSNPN, CDR2 SVGIG (reference sequence). Between the trimmed V and J ends, which lost 0 bases and 8 bases, there was a span of 16 bases. This CDR3 has 14 residues. DNA for the CDR3: TGTGCCTGGAGTGTAGGGGGGGGTTCCGGGGGCTACACCTTC. Translated: CAWSVGGGSGGYTF.

The gene calls are TRBV5-4 and TRBJ2-1; 9 positions agree with TRBD2. The CDR3 contains 15 residues. Germline V gene sequence: CDR1 SGHNT, CDR2 YYREEE (reference sequence). Unmatched junction bases numbered 2, after V lost 2 bases and J lost 2 bases. Here the CDR3 DNA reads TGTGCCAGCAGCTTTGCGGGAGGGACCTACAATGAGCAGTTCTTC. Protein: CASSFAGGTYNEQFF.

The genes are TRBV15 and TRBJ2-7; TRBD2 aligns across 10 bases. Germline-derived CDR1 and CDR2 are LNHNV and YYDKDF (reference sequence). After removal of 8 bases from V and 3 bases from J, the junction contained 7 bases not matched to a gene. This CDR3 is built from 14 residues. The CDR3 DNA sequence: TGTGCCACCTCCACCGGGACTAGCGTCTACGAGCAGTACTTC. Protein product: CATSTGTSVYEQYF.